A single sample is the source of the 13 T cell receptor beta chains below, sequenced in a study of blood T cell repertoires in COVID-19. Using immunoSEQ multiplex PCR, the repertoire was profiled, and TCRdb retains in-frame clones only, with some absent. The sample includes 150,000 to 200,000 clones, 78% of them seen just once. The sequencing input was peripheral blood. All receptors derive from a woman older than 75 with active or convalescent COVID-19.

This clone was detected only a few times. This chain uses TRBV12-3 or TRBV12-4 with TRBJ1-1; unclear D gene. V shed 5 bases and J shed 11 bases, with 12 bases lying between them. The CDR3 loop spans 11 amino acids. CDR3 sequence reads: CASSATRLAFF. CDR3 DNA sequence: TGTGCCAGCAGTGCTACAAGACTCGCTTTCTTT.

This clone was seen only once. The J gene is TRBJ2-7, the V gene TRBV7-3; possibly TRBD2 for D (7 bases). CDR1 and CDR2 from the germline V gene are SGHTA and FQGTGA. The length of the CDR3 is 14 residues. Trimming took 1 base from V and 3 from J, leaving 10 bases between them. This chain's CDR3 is CASSLMGGLYEQYF. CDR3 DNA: TGTGCCAGCAGCTTAATGGGGGGGCTCTACGAGCAGTACTTC.

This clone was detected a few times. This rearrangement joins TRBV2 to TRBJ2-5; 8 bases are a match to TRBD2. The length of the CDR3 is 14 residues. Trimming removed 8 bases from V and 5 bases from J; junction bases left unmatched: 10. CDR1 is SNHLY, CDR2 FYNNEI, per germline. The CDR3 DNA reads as TGTGCCAGCTTGGGACTAGGGGGAAGTGAGACCCAGTACTTC. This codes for CASLGLGGSETQYF.

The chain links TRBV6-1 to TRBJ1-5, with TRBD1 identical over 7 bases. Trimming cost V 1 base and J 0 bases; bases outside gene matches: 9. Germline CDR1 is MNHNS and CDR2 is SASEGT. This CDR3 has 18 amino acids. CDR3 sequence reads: CASSEDRGEDYSNQPQHF. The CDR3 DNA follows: TGTGCCAGCAGTGAAGACAGGGGTGAGGATTATAGCAATCAGCCCCAGCATTTT.

The CDR3: CASSQVLAGGASYNEQFF. In DNA, the CDR3 is TGTGCCAGCAGCCAAGTACTAGCGGGGGGTGCCTCCTACAATGAGCAGTTCTTC. The rearrangement joins TRBV3-1 (or the pseudogene TRBV3-2) to TRBJ2-1; 12 nucleotides line up with TRBD2. This CDR3 region has 18 residues. Germline-derived CDR1 and CDR2 are LGHDT and YNNKEL (reference sequence). J lost 0 bases, V lost 1 base, and 4 bases had no gene match.

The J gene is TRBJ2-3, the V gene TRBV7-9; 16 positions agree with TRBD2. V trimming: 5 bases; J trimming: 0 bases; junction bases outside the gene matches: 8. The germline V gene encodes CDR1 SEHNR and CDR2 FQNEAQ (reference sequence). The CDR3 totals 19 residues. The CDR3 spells CASSPSGLAGGLSTDTQYF. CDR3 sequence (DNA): TGTGCCAGCAGCCCATCGGGACTAGCGGGGGGGCTCAGCACAGATACGCAGTATTTT.

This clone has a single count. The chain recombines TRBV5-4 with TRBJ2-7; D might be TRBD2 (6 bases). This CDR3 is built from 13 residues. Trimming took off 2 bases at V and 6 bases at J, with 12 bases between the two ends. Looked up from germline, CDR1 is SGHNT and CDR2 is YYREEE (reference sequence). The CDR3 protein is CASSFGGTGEQYF. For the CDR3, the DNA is TGTGCCAGCAGCTTCGGAGGGACGGGCGAGCAGTACTTC.

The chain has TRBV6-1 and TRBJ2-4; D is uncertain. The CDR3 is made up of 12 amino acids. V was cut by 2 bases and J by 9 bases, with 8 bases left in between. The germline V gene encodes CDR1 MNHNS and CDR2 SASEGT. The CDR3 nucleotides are TGTGCCAGCAGTGAAAGCCGGAGCATTCAGTACTTC. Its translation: CASSESRSIQYF.

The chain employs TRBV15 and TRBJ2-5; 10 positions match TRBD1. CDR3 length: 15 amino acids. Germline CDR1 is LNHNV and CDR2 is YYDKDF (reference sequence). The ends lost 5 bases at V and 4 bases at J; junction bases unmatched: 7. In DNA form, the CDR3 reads TGTGCCACCAGCCCCCGGGACAGGGGATCAGAGACCCAGTACTTC. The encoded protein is CATSPRDRGSETQYF. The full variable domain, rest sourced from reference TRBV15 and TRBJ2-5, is DAMVIQNPRYQVTQFGKPVTLSCSQTLNHNVMYWYQQKSSQAPKLLFHYYDKDFNNEADTPDNFQSRRPNTSFCFLDIRSPGLGDTAMYLCATSPRDRGSETQYFGPGTRLLVL.

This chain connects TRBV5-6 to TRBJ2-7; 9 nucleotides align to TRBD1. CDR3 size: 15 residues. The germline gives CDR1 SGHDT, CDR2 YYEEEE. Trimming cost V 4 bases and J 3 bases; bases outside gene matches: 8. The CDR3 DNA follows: TGTGCCAGCAGCCCGGGTGGGGGACAGGGCTACGAGCAGTACTTC. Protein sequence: CASSPGGGQGYEQYF.

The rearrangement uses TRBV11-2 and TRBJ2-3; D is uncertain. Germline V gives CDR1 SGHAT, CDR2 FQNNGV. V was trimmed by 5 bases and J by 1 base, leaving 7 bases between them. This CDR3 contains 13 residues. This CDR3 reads CASSPTGTDTQYF. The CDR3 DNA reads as TGTGCCAGCAGCCCTACAGGCACAGATACGCAGTATTTT.

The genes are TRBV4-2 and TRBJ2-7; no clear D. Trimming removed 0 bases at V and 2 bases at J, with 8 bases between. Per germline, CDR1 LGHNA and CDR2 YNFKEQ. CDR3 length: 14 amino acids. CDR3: CASSQEYPPYEQYF. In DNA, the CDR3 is TGTGCCAGCAGCCAAGAATATCCTCCCTACGAGCAGTACTTC.

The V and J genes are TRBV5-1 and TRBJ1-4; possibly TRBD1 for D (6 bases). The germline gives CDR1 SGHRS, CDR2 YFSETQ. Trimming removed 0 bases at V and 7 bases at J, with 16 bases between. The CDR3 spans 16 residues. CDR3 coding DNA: TGCGCCAGCAGCTTGGTCACCGGGACATTAGCTGAAAAACTGTTTTTT. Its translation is CASSLVTGTLAEKLFF.